This TCR beta chain emerged from a study of Graves' ophthalmopathy and Graves' hyperthyroidism. Certain patients were not enrolled. These were patients with other autoimmune diseases, uncontrolled infections, pregnancy or lactation. The CDR3 contains 15 residues. The germline CDR1 and CDR2 sequences are SGHVS and FQNEAQ. With respect to this clonotype: The antigen is undetermined. A single base separates this from a much larger clone, so it may be a read error.

Transcripts of RNA were the source for amplifying TCR beta CDR3 regions. An opening RT-PCR round employed HTBI primers and preceded a second-round multiplex PCR. A single record per CDR3 protein comes from TCRdb applying MiXCR to the multiplex PCR reads. The table shows roughly 1.1 million distinct CDR3 sequences, with around a third occurring only once. Study-wide findings and caveats: Clonotypes were expanded in thyroid at above 0.001 frequency, and most also appeared in blood. Ophthalmopathy versus stable hyperthyroidism: 13-signature model gave about 87% sensitivity, 75% to 83% specificity.

Sample: peripheral blood or thyroid tissue (not recorded which). The receptor was isolated from an adult man with Graves' hyperthyroidism. The genes are TRBV7-8 and TRBJ2-7, with TRBD1 as a possible D gene (6 bases). CDR3 protein: CASSQDSQSSYGQYF. CDR3 DNA: TGTGCCAGCAGCCAGGACAGTCAGAGCTCCTACGGGCAGTACTTC.